These T cell receptor beta chains were read from a single sample in a study of T cells in Graves' hyperthyroidism and ophthalmopathy. MiXCR was run by TCRdb on the multiplex PCR reads, yielding one entry per CDR3 protein. Here the sample spans 660,000 or so distinct CDR3 sequences, 20% being singletons. Sequencing was carried out using blood. The receptor source for this set is a man younger than 45 with Graves' ophthalmopathy. Each CDR3 is given with its conserved first and last residue. A D gene is named only where the DNA matches it firmly. The size field is filled for only some rows; it gives once, few, many or a size class.

cdr3_length clone_size d_call j_call v_call cdr3_aa cdr3_nt
12 NA NA TRBJ2-4 TRBV20-1 CSASRALDIQYF TGCAGTGCTAGTCGAGCTCTAGACATTCAGTACTTC
13 NA NA TRBJ2-7 TRBV29-1 CSVEPGIGYEQYF TGCAGCGTTGAACCGGGGATCGGCTACGAGCAGTACTTC
15 many TRBD2 TRBJ2-1 TRBV3-1 CASSQGTSAYNEQFF TGTGCCAGCAGCCAGGGGACTAGCGCCTACAATGAGCAGTTCTTC
12 few TRBD1 TRBJ2-5 TRBV6-1 CASRTGMGTQYF TGTGCCAGCAGGACAGGGATGGGGACCCAGTACTTC
13 many NA TRBJ1-5 TRBV5-1 CASSLGPDQPQHF TGCGCCAGCAGCTTGGGCCCGGATCAGCCCCAGCATTTT
17 many TRBD2 TRBJ2-7 TRBV13 CASSLYNIAGVRDEQYF TGTGCCAGCAGCCTATACAATATAGCGGGAGTACGGGACGAGCAGTACTTC
15 few NA TRBJ2-7 TRBV7-2 CAWSPPGANSYEQYF TGTGCCTGGAGTCCCCCAGGGGCCAATTCCTACGAGCAGTACTTC
14 NA NA TRBJ2-1 TRBV7-2 CASNLRGGTNEQFF TGTGCCAGCAACCTCCGGGGCGGTACCAATGAGCAGTTCTTC
22 few NA TRBJ2-7 TRBV2 CASSEAWSEVVVGRGPSYEQYF TGTGCCAGCAGTGAAGCGTGGTCGGAGGTGGTCGTTGGGCGGGGACCCTCCTACGAGCAGTACTTC
14 few TRBD1 TRBJ1-4 TRBV2 CASVLGTGVEKLFF TGTGCCAGCGTACTCGGGACAGGGGTAGAAAAACTGTTTTTT
15 many TRBD1 TRBJ2-5 TRBV28 CASSTRQGGMETQYF TGTGCCAGCAGTACCCGACAGGGTGGTATGGAGACCCAGTACTTC
15 many NA TRBJ2-3 TRBV27 CASSLRQADTDTQYF TGTGCCAGCAGTCTCAGACAGGCTGACACAGATACGCAGTATTTT
12 NA NA TRBJ2-7 TRBV14 CASGSLSYEQYF TGTGCCAGCGGGAGTCTGAGCTACGAGCAGTACTTC
14 many NA TRBJ2-3 TRBV30 CAWLPEPSTDTQYF TGTGCCTGGCTCCCGGAACCCAGCACAGATACGCAGTATTTT
15 few NA TRBJ2-5 TRBV7-9 CASSTTNPREETQYF TGTGCCAGCAGCACGACTAACCCAAGGGAAGAGACCCAGTACTTC
18 NA NA TRBJ1-6 TRBV4-3 CASSQEQGTRSYNSPLHF TGCGCCAGCAGCCAGGAACAGGGAACCCGCTCCTATAATTCACCCCTCCACTTT
14 NA TRBD1 TRBJ2-7 TRBV20-1 CSASTGTGRGEQYF TGCAGTGCTAGTACCGGGACAGGACGGGGCGAGCAGTACTTC
12 NA NA TRBJ1-1 TRBV29-1 CSVAKGGGEAFF TGCAGCGTTGCAAAGGGCGGTGGTGAAGCTTTCTTT
15 many TRBD1 TRBJ2-7 TRBV6-1 CASSPGTGGRNEQYF TGTGCCAGCAGTCCCGGGACAGGGGGAAGAAATGAGCAGTACTTC
13 few NA TRBJ2-7 TRBV20-1 CSARDTQAYEQYF TGCAGTGCTAGAGATACCCAGGCCTACGAGCAGTACTTC
16 NA TRBD2 TRBJ2-3 TRBV27 CASSLSERGATDTQYF TGTGCCAGCAGTTTATCGGAGCGGGGGGCTACAGATACGCAGTATTTT
14 NA NA TRBJ2-3 TRBV7-7 CASSFHRVTDTQYF TGTGCTAGCAGCTTCCATCGGGTCACAGATACGCAGTATTTT
16 few TRBD2 TRBJ2-7 TRBV29-1 CSVEDLGGGGAYEQYF TGCAGCGTTGAAGATCTCGGCGGGGGGGGGGCCTACGAGCAGTACTTC
16 NA TRBD2 TRBJ2-2 TRBV28 CASSSPLAGDAGELFF TGTGCCAGCAGTTCCCCCCTGGCGGGAGACGCCGGGGAGCTGTTTTTT
15 few NA TRBJ2-5 TRBV27 CASSLSLGTQETQYF TGTGCCAGCAGTTTAAGTCTGGGCACGCAAGAGACCCAGTACTTC
19 NA NA TRBJ2-5 TRBV6-1 CASSSHPPARGTGLETQYF TGTGCCAGCAGTTCCCACCCCCCTGCTCGCGGCACTGGGCTAGAGACCCAGTACTTC
13 NA NA TRBJ2-1 TRBV6-5 CASSYGVSGEQFF TGTGCCAGCAGTTACGGGGTCTCTGGTGAGCAGTTCTTC
13 many NA TRBJ2-1 TRBV14 CASSPDRVHEQFF TGTGCCAGCAGCCCCGACCGGGTCCATGAGCAGTTCTTC
13 NA NA TRBJ2-7 TRBV6-1 CASRIASSYEQYF TGTGCCAGCAGAATAGCGAGCTCCTACGAGCAGTACTTC
16 many NA TRBJ2-3 TRBV5-1 CASSLAVGTSTDTQYF TGCGCCAGCAGCTTGGCCGTAGGGACTAGCACAGATACGCAGTATTTT
13 NA NA TRBJ1-2 TRBV20-1 CSPLGGALAGYTF TGCAGTCCCCTTGGGGGGGCCTTAGCTGGCTACACCTTC
14 few TRBD1 TRBJ1-2 TRBV20-1 CSAPRGRNNYGYTF TGCAGTGCGCCCAGGGGGAGAAATAACTATGGCTACACCTTC
15 NA TRBD2 TRBJ2-3 TRBV5-4 CASSSSGSSVDTQYF TGTGCCAGCAGCTCTAGCGGGAGCAGTGTAGATACGCAGTATTTT
14 few NA TRBJ1-5 TRBV6-4 CASPCSGYHQPQHF TGTGCCAGCCCCTGTTCGGGTTATCATCAGCCCCAGCATTTT
12 many TRBD2 TRBJ2-7 TRBV30 CAWTSGGYEQYF TGTGCCTGGACTAGCGGGGGCTACGAGCAGTACTTC
15 NA NA TRBJ1-1 TRBV7-9 CASSFPDIGNTEAFF TGTGCCAGCAGCTTCCCGGACATCGGGAACACTGAAGCTTTCTTT
16 NA TRBD1 TRBJ2-3 TRBV5-1 CASQKLTGGHTDTQYF TGCGCCAGCCAGAAACTGACAGGGGGGCACACAGATACGCAGTATTTT
16 once NA TRBJ2-1 TRBV13 CASSSTSPVSYNEQFF TGTGCCAGCAGCTCAACTAGCCCCGTGTCCTACAATGAGCAGTTCTTC
13 NA NA TRBJ2-1 TRBV7-9 CASSLSSVDEQFF TGTGCCAGCAGCCTATCATCGGTCGATGAGCAGTTCTTC
14 few NA TRBJ2-6 TRBV27 CASSRNSGANVLTF TGTGCCAGCAGTCGGAACTCTGGGGCCAACGTCCTGACTTTC
14 many TRBD1 TRBJ1-5 TRBV12-3/TRBV12-4 CASSPGTAHQPQHF TGTGCCAGCAGCCCCGGGACAGCACATCAGCCCCAGCATTTT
16 few NA TRBJ1-1 TRBV29-1 CSVEVYKQRVNTEAFF TGCAGCGTTGAAGTCTATAAACAGCGGGTGAACACTGAAGCTTTCTTT